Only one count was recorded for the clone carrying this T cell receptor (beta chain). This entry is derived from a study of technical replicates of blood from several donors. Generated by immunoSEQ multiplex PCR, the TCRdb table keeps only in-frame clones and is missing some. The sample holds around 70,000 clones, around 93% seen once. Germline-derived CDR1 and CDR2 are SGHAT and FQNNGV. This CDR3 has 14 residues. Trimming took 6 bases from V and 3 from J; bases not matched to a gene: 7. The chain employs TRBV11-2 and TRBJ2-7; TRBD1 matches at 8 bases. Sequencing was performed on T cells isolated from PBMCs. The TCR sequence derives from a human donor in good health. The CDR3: CASRLSGGVYEQYF. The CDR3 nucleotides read TGTGCCAGCAGATTATCAGGGGGCGTCTACGAGCAGTACTTC.